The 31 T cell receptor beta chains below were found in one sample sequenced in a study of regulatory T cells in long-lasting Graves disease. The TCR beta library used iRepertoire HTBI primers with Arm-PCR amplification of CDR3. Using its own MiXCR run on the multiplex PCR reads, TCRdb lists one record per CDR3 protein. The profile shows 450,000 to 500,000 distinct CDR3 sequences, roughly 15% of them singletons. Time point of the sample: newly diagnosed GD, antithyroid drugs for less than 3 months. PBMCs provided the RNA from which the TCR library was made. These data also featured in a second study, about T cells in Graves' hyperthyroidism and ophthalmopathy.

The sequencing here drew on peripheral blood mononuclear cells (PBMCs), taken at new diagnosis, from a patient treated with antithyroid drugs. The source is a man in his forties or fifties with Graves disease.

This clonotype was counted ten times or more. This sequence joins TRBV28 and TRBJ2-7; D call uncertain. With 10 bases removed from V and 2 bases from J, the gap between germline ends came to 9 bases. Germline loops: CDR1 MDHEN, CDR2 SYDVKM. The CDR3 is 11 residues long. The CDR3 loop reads CATLGPYEQYF. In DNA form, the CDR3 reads TGTGCCACCCTCGGTCCCTACGAGCAGTACTTC.

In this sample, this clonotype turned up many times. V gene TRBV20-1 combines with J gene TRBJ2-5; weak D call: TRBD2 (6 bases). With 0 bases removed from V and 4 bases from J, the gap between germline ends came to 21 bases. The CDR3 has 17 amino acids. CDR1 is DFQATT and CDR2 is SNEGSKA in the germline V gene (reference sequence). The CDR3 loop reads CSARDLDRGPGRETQYF. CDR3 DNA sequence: TGCAGTGCTAGAGATCTTGACCGCGGGCCCGGGAGAGAGACCCAGTACTTC.

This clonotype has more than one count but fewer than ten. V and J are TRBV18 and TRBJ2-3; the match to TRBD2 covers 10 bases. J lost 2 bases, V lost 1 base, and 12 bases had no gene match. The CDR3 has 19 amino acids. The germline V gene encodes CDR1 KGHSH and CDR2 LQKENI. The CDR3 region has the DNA TGTGCCAGCTCACCACAGGCACTAGCGGGGATTGCCCTCACAGATACGCAGTATTTT. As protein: CASSPQALAGIALTDTQYF.

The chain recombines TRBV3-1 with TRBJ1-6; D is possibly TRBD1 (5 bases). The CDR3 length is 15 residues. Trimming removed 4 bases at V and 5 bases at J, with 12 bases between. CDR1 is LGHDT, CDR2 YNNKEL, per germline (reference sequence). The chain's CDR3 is CASSRRQNNNSPLHF. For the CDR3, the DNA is TGTGCCAGCAGCCGCCGACAGAACAATAATTCACCCCTCCACTTT.

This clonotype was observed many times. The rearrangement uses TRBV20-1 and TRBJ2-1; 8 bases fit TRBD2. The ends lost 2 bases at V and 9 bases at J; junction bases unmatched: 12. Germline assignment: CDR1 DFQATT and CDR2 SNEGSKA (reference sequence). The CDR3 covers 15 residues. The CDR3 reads CSARFGLATSPEQFF. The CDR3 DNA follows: TGCAGTGCTAGATTTGGACTAGCTACCTCCCCTGAGCAGTTCTTC.

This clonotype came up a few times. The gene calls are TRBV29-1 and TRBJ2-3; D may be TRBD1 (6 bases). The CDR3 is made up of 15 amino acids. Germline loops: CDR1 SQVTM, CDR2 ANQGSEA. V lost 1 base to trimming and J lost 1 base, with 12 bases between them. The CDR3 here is CSVEGGGDGTDTQYF. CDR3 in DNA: TGCAGCGTTGAAGGAGGGGGTGATGGCACAGATACGCAGTATTTT.

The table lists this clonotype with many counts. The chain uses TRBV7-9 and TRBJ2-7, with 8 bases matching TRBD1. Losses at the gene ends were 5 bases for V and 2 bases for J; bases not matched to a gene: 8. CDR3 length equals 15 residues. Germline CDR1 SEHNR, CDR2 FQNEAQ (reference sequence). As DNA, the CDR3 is TGTGCCAGCAGCCCGTCGGGACAGGAGACCTACGAGCAGTACTTC. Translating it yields CASSPSGQETYEQYF. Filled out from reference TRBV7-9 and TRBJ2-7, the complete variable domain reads DTGVSQNPRHKITKRGQNVTFRCDPISEHNRLYWYRQTLGQGPEFLTYFQNEAQLEKSRLLSDRFSAERPKGSFSTLEIQRTEQGDSAMYLCASSPSGQETYEQYFGPGTRLTVT.

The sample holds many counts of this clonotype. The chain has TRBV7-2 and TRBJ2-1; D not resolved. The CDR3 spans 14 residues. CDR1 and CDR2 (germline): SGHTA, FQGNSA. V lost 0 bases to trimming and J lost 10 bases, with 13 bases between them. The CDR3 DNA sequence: TGTGCCAGCAGCTTAGCTTCCAGGCCCCGAGAGCAGTTCTTC. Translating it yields CASSLASRPREQFF.

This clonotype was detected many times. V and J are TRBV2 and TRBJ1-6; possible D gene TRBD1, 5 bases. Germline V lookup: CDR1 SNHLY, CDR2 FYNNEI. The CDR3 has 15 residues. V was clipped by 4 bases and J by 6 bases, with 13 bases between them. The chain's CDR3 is CASSATLGGNSPLHF. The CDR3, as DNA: TGTGCCAGCAGTGCAACATTGGGGGGTAATTCACCCCTCCACTTT. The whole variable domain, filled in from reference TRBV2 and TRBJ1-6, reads EPEVTQTPSHQVTQMGQEVILRCVPISNHLYFYWYRQILGQKVEFLVSFYNNEISEKSEIFDDQFSVERPDGSNFTLKIRSTKLEDSAMYFCASSATLGGNSPLHFGNGTRLTVT.

The CDR3 spells CASSEVRSQPQHF. In DNA form, the CDR3 reads TGTGCCAGCAGTGAAGTACGTAGTCAGCCCCAGCATTTT. The rearrangement links TRBV6-1 to TRBJ1-5; D ambiguous. Between the trimmed V and J ends, which lost 1 base and 6 bases, there was a span of 7 bases. Germline V lookup: CDR1 MNHNS, CDR2 SASEGT. CDR3 length: 13 residues.

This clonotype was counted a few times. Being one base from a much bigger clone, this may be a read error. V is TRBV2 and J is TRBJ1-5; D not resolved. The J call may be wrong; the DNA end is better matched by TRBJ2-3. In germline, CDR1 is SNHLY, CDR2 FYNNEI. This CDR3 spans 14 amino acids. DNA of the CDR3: TGTGCCAGCAGTGAAGAGGCGAATAATCAGCCCCAGTATTTT. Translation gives CASSEEANNQPQYF.

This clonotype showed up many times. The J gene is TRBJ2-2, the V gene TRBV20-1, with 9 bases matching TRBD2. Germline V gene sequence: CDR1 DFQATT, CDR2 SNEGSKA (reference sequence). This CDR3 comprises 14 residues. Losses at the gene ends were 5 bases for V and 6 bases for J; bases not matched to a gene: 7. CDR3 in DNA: TGCAGTGCTTTTAGCGGGAGTGGACCCGGGGAGCTGTTTTTT. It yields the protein CSAFSGSGPGELFF.

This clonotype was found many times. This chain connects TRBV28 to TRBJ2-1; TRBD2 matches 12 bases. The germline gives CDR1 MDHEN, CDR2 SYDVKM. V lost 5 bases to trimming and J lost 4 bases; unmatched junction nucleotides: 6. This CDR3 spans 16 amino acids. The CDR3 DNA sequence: TGTGCCAGCAGTGTAACAACTAGCGGGAGGTACAATGAGCAGTTCTTC. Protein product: CASSVTTSGRYNEQFF.

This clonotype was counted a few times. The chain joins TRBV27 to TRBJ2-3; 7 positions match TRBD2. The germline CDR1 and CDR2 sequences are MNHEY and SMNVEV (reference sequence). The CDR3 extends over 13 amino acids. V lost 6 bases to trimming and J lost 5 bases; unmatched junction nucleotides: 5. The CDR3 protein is CASRGTNRDTQYF. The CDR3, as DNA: TGTGCCAGCAGGGGGACTAACAGAGATACGCAGTATTTT.

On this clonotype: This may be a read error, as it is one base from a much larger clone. The chain's CDR3 is CSARDPGGARETQYF. As DNA, the CDR3 is TGCAGTGCTAGAGATCCGGGGGGCGCTCGAGAGACCCAGTACTTC. The gene calls are TRBV20-1 and TRBJ2-5; D may be TRBD2 (7 bases). The CDR3 is made up of 15 amino acids. Germline lookup yields CDR1 DFQATT and CDR2 SNEGSKA (reference sequence). Deletions cut 0 bases from V and 4 bases from J, with 15 bases between.

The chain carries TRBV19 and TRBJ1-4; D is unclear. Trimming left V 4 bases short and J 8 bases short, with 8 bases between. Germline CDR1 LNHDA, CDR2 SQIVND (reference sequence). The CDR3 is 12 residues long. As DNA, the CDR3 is TGTGCCAGTAGTAGTAACGGCGAAAAACTGTTTTTT. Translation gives CASSSNGEKLFF.

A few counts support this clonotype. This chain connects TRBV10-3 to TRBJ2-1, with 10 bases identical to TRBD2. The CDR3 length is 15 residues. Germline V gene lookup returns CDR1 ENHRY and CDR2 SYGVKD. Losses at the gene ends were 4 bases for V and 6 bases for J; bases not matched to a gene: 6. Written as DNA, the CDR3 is TGTGCCATCAGTGCCTCTAGCGGGAGATCCAATGAGCAGTTCTTC. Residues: CAISASSGRSNEQFF.

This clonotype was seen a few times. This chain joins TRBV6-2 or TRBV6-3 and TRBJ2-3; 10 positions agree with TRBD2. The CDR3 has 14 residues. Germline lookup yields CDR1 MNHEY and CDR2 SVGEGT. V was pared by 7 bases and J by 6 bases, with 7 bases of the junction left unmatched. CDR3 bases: TGTGCCAGCACCCTAGCGGGAGTTGCGGATACGCAGTATTTT. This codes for CASTLAGVADTQYF.

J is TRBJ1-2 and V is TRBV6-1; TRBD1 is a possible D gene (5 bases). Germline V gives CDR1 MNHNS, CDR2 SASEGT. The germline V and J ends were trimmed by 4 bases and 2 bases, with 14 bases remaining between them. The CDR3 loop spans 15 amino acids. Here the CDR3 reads CASSGMDTINYGYTF. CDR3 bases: TGTGCCAGCAGTGGGATGGACACGATCAACTATGGCTACACCTTC.

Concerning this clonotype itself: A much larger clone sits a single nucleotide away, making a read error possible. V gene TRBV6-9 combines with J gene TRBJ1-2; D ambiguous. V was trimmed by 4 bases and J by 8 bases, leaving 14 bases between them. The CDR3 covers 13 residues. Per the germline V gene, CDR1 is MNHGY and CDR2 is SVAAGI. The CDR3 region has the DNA TGTGCCAGCAGTTCCGTGCATACGTGGGGCTACACCTTC. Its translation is CASSSVHTWGYTF.

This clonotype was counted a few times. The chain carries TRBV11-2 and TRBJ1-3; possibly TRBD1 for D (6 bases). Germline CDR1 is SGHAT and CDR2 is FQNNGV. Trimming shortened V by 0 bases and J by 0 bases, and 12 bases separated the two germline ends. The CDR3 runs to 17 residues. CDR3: CASSLDATGRSGNTIYF. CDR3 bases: TGTGCCAGCAGCTTAGACGCGACAGGCCGCTCTGGAAACACCATATATTTT.

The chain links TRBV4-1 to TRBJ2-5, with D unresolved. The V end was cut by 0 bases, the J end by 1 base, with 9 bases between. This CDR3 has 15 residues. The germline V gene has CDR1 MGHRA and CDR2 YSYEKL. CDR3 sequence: CASSQDTGPQETQYF. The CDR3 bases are TGCGCCAGCAGCCAAGATACCGGCCCCCAAGAGACCCAGTACTTC.

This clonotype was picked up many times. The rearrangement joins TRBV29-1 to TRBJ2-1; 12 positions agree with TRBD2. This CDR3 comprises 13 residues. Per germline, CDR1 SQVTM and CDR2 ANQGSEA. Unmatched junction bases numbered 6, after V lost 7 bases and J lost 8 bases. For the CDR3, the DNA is TGCAGCGCAAGGACTAGCGGGATTGATGAGCAGTTCTTC. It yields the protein CSARTSGIDEQFF.

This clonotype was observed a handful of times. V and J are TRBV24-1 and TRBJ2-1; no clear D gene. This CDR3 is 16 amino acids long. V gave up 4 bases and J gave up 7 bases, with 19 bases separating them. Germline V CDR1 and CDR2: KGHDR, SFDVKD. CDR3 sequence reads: CATSDRNLKGVNEQFF. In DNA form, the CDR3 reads TGTGCCACCAGTGACCGGAACCTAAAGGGTGTGAATGAGCAGTTCTTC.

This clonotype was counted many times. CDR3 nucleotides: TGCGCCAGCAGCTTGGGGGCGGGAGAAGAGACCCAGTACTTC. Its protein is CASSLGAGEETQYF. This chain joins TRBV5-1 and TRBJ2-5; 7 bases are a match to TRBD2. The ends lost 0 bases at V and 3 bases at J; junction bases unmatched: 2. This CDR3 has 14 residues. The germline V gene encodes CDR1 SGHRS and CDR2 YFSETQ.

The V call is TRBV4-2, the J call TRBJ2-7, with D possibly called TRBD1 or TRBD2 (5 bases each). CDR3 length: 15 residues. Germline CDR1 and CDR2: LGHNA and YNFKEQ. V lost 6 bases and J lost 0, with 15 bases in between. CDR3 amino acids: CASRAYGTDSYEQYF. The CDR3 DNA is TGTGCCAGCAGGGCATACGGGACGGACTCCTACGAGCAGTACTTC.

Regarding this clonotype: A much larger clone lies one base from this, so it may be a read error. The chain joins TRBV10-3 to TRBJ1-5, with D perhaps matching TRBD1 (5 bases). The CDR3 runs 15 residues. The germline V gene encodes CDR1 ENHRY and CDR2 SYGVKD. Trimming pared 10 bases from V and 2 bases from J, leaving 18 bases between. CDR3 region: CASGPGGRGNQPQHF. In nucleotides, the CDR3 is TGTGCCAGCGGTCCCGGGGGACGAGGCAATCAGCCCCAGCATTTT.

CDR3 sequence: CASSSGTGLEQYF. CDR3 nucleotides: TGTGCCAGCAGTTCCGGGACTGGTCTCGAGCAGTACTTC. This rearrangement joins TRBV6-2 or TRBV6-3 to TRBJ2-7, with TRBD2 as a possible D gene (6 bases). The CDR3 is made up of 13 amino acids. V lost 4 bases and J 6 bases, leaving 13 bases between the germline ends. Germline V gene data show CDR1 as MNHEY and CDR2 as SVGEGT.

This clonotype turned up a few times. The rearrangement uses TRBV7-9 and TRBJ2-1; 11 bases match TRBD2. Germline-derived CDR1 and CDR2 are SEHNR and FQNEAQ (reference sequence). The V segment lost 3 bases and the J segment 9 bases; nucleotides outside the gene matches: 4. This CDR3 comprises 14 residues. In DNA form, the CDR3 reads TGTGCCAGCAGCTTCATAGCGGGAGGGCGTGAGCAGTTCTTC. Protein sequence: CASSFIAGGREQFF.

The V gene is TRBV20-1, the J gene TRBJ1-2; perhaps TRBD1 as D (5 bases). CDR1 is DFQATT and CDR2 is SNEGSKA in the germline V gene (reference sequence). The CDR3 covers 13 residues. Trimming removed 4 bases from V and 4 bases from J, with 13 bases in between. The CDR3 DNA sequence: TGCAGTGCTATGGGAGGGGATGGCTATGGCTACACCTTC. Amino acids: CSAMGGDGYGYTF.

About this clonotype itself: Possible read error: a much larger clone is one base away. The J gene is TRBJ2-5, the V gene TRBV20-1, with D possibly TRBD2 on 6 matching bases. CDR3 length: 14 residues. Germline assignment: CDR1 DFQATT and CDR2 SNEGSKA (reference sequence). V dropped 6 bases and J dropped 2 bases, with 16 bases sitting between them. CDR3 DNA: TGCAGTGCATCCGGAGGGATTTTACAAGAGACCCAGTACTTC. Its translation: CSASGGILQETQYF.